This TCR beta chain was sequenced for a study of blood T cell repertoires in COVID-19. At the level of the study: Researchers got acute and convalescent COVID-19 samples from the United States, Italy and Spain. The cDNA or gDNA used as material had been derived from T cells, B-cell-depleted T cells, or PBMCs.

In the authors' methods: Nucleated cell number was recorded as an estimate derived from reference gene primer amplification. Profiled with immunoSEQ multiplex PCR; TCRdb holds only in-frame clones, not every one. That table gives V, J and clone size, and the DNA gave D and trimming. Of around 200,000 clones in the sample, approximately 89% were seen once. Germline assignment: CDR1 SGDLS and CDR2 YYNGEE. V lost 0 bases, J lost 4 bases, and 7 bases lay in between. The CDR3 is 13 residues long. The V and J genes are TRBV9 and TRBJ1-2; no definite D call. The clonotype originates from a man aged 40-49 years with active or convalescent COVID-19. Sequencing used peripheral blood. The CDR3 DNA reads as TGTGCCAGCAGCGTAGGAGGCCCCTATGGCTACACCTTC. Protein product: CASSVGGPYGYTF.